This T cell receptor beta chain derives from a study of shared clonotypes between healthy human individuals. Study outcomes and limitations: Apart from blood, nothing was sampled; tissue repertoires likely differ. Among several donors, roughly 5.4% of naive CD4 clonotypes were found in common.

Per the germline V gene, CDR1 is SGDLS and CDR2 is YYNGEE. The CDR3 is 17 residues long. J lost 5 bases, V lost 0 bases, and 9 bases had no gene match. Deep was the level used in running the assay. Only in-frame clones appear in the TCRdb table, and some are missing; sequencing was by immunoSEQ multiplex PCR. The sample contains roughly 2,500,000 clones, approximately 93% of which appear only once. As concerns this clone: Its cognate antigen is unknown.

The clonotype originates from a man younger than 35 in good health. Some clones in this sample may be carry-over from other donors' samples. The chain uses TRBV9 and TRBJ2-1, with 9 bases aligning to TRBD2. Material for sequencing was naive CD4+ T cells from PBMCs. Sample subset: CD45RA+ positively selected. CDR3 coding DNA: TGTGCCAGCAGCGTAGGGGCTAGCGGGAATAACCACAATGAGCAGTTCTTC. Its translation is CASSVGASGNNHNEQFF.